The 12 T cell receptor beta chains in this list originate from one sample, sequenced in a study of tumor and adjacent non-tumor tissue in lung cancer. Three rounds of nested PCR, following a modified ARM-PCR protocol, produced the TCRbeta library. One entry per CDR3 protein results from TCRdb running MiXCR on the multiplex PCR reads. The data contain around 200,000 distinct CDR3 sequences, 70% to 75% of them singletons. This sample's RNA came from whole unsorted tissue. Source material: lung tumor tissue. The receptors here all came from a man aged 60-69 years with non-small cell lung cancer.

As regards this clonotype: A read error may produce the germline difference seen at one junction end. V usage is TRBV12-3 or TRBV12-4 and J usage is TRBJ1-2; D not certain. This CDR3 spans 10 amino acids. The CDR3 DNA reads TGTGCCAGCAGTCCTAAGGGCTACTCCTTC. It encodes CASSPKGYSF.

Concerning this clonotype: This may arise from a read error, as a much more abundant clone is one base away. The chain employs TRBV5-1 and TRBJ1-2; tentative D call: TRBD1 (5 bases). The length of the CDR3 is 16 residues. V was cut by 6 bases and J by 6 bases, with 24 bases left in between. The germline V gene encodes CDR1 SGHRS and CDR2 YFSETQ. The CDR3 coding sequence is TGCGCCAGCAACCCCACCCGCGGGGCCCTAGTCGATGGCTACACCTTC. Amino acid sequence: CASNPTRGALVDGYTF.

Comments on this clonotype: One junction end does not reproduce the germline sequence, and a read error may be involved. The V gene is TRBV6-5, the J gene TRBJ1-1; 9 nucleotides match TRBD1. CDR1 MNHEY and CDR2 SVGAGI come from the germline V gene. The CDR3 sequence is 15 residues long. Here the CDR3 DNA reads TGTGACAGCAGGACTAGACAGGGGGGTAACACTGAAGCTTTCTTT. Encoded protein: CDSRTRQGGNTEAFF.

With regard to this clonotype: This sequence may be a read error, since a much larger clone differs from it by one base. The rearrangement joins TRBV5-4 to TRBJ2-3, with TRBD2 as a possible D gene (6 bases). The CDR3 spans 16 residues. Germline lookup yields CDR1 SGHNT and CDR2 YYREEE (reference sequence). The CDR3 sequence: CASSPIADRTTHTQYF. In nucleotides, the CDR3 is TGTGCCAGCAGCCCAATAGCGGATCGAACCACACATACGCAGTATTTT.

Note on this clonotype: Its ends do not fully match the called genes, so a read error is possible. Written as DNA, the CDR3 is TGTGTCAGCAGCCGACAGGGCAAAAATGAAAAACTGTTTTTT. The encoded protein is CVSSRQGKNEKLFF. The chain joins TRBV12-3 or TRBV12-4 to TRBJ1-4, with TRBD1 matching 7 bases. The CDR3 runs to 14 residues.

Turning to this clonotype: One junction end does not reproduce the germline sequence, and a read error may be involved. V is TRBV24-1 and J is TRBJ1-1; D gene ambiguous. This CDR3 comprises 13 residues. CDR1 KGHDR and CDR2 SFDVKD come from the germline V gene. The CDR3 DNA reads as TGTACCACCAGTGATCCGAATAAGGCTGAAACTTTCTTT. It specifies CTTSDPNKAETFF.

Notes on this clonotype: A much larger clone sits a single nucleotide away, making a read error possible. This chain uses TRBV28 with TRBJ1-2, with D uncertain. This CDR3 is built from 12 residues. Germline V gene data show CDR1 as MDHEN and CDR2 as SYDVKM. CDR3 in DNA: TGTGCCAGCAGCACCGCCAGCTATGGCTACATCTTC. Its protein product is CASSTASYGYIF.

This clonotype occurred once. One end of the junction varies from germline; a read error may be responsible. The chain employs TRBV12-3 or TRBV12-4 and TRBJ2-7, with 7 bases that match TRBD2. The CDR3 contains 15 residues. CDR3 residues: CASSFQAGPSHEHYF. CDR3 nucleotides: TGTGCCAGCAGTTTCCAAGCGGGACCGTCCCACGAGCACTACTTC.

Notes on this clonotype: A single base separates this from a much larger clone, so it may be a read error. CDR3 DNA: TGTGCCAGCCGCAGGTGTGATGGCTACACCTTC. Residues: CASRRCDGYTF. The gene calls are TRBV6-1 and TRBJ1-2; D is unresolved. Germline CDR1 reads MNHNS; CDR2 reads SASEGT. V lost 8 bases to trimming and J lost 6 bases, with 10 bases between them. There are 11 residues in the CDR3.

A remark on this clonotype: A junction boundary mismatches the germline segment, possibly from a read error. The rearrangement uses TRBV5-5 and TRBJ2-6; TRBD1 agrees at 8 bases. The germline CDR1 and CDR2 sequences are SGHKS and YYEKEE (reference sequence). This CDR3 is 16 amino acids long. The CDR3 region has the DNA TGTGCCAGCAACTTGACAGGGGCTGGAGGGGCCAACGTCTTGACTTTC. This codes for CASNLTGAGGANVLTF.

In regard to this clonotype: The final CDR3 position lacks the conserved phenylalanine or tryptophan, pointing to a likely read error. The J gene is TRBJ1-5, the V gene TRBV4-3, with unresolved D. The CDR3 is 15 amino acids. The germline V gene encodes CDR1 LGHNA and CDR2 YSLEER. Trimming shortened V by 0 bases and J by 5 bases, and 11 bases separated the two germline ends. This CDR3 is CASSQDRARYQPQHY. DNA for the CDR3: TGCGCCAGCAGCCAAGACCGGGCCCGTTATCAGCCCCAGCATTAT.

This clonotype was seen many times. The CDR3 coding sequence is TGTGCCAGCAGTTACTCCCGGGGGAGGAATCAGCCCCAGCATTTT. Its protein is CASSYSRGRNQPQHF. The chain combines TRBV6-2 or TRBV6-3 with TRBJ1-5; possible D gene TRBD1, 5 bases. In germline, CDR1 is MNHEY, CDR2 SVGEGT. This CDR3 has 15 amino acids. V lost 0 bases and J 4 bases, leaving 10 bases between the germline ends.